This entry is about one T cell receptor (beta chain). Its antigen is unidentified. TCRdb re-called the 5' RACE reads through MiXCR, storing one row per CDR3 protein. The sample has roughly 440,000 distinct CDR3 sequences; approximately 17% are singletons. This sample was taken from a study of CD8 T cells in ankylosing spondylitis. CDR3 length: 13 residues. In germline, CDR1 is DFQATT, CDR2 SNEGSKA (reference sequence). Trimming removed 5 bases from V and 2 bases from J, with 11 bases in between. Study-wide results and limits: In ankylosing spondylitis blood, a motif of about eight highly homologous TCR beta variants appeared characteristic.

This clonotype was sampled from a male donor with ankylosing spondylitis. The chain recombines TRBV20-1 with TRBJ2-3; D possibly corresponds to TRBD2 (6 bases). The sequenced material came from blood, either unsorted or a sorted T cell fraction (not recorded which). DNA for the CDR3: TGCAGTGCTTGGGACTTTTCCACAGATACGCAGTATTTT. Translating gives CSAWDFSTDTQYF.